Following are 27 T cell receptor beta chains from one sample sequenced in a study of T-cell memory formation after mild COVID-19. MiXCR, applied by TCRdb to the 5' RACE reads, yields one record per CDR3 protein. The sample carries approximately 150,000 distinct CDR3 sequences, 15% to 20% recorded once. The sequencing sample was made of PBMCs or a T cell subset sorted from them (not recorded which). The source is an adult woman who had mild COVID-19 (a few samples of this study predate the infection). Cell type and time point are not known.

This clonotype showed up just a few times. CDR3 region: CASSPSDRTNQPQHF. The CDR3 bases are TGCGCCAGCAGCCCGTCTGACAGAACCAATCAGCCCCAGCATTTT. The chain is built from TRBV5-1 and TRBJ1-5; the D gene is possibly TRBD1 (5 bases). The V end lost 4 bases, the J end lost 3 bases, and 14 bases lay between the germline ends. Germline-derived CDR1 and CDR2 are SGHRS and YFSETQ. CDR3 length equals 15 residues.

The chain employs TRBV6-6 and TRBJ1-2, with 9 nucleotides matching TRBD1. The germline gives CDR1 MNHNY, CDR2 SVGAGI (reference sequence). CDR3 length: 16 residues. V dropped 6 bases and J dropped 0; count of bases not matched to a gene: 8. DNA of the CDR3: TGTGCCAGCAGCCACTTGAGGACAGGGGCTAACTATGGCTACACCTTC. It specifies CASSHLRTGANYGYTF.

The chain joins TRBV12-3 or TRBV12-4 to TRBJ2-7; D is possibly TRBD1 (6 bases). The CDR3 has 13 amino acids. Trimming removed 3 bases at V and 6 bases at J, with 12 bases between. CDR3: CASSFQGTGEQYF. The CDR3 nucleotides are TGTGCCAGCAGTTTTCAGGGGACGGGCGAGCAGTACTTC.

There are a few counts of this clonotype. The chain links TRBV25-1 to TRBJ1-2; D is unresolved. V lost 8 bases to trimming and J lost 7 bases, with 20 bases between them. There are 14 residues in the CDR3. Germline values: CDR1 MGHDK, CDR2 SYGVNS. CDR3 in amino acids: CASAENQGLGGYTF. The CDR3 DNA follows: TGTGCCAGCGCTGAGAACCAAGGGTTAGGTGGCTACACCTTC.

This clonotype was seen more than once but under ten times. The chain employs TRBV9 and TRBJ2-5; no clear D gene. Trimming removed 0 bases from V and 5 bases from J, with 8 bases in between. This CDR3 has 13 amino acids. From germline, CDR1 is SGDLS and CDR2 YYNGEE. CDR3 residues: CASSVALRETQYF. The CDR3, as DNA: TGTGCCAGCAGCGTAGCTCTCCGGGAGACCCAGTACTTC.

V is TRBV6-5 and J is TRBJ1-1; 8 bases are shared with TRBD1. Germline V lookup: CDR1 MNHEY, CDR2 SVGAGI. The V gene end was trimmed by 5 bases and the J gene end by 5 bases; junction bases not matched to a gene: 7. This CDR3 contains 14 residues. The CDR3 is CASSQGAGRTEAFF. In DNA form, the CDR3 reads TGTGCCAGCAGTCAGGGGGCTGGTCGGACTGAAGCTTTCTTT.

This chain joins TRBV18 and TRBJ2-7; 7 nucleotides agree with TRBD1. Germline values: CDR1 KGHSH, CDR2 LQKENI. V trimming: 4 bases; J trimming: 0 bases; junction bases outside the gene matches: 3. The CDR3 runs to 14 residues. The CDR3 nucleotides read TGTGCCAGCTCACTTGGGACAGTCTCCTACGAGCAGTACTTC. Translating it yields CASSLGTVSYEQYF. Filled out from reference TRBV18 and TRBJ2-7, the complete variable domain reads NAGVMQNPRHLVRRRGQEARLRCSPMKGHSHVYWYRQLPEEGLKFMVYLQKENIIDESGMPKERFSAEFPKEGPSILRIQQVVRGDSAAYFCASSLGTVSYEQYFGPGTRLTVT.

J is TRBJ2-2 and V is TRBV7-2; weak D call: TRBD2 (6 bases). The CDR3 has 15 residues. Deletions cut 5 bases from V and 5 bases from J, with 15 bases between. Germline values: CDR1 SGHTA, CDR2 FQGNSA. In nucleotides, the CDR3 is TGTGCCAGCAGCCCCGCGGGGTCTGGGACCGGGGAGCTGTTTTTT. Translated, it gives CASSPAGSGTGELFF.

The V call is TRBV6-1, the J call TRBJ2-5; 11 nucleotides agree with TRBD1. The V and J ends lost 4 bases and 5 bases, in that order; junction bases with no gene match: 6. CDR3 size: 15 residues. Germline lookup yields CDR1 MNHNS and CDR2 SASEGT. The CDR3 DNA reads TGTGCCAGCAGTGGAGGACAGGGGGCAGGGGAGACCCAGTACTTC. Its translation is CASSGGQGAGETQYF.

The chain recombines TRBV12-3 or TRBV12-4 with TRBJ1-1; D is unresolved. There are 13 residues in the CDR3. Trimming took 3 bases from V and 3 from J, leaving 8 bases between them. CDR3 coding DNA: TGTGCCAGCAGTTTTCTTGGGGACACTGAAGCTTTCTTT. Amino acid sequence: CASSFLGDTEAFF.

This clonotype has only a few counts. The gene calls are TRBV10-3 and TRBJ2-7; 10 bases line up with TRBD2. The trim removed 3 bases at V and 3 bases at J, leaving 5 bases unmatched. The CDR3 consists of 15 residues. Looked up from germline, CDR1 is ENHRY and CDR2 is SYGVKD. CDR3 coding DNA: TGTGCCATCAGTGAATTACTAGCGGGGAGCTACGAGCAGTACTTC. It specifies CAISELLAGSYEQYF.

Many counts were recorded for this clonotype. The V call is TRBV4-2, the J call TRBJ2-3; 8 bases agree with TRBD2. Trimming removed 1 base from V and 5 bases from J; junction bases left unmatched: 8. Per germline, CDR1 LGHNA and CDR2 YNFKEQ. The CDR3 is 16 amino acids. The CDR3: CASSQAPAGVRDTQYF. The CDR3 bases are TGTGCCAGCAGCCAAGCCCCAGCGGGAGTAAGAGATACGCAGTATTTT.

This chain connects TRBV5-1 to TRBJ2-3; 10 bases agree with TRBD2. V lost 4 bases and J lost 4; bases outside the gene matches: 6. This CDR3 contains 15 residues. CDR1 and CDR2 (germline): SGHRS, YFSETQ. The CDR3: CASSLGLAEADTQYF. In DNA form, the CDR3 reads TGCGCCAGCAGCCTAGGACTAGCGGAAGCAGATACGCAGTATTTT. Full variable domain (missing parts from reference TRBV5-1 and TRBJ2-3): KAGVTQTPRYLIKTRGQQVTLSCSPISGHRSVSWYQQTPGQGLQFLFEYFSETQRNKGNFPGRFSGRQFSNSRSEMNVSTLELGDSALYLCASSLGLAEADTQYFGPGTRLTVL.

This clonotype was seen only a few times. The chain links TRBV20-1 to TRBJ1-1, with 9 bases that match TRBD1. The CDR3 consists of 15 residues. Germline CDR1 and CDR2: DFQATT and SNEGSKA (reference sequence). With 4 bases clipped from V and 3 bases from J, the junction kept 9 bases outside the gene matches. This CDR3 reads CSANRGRVGDTEAFF. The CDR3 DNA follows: TGCAGTGCTAACAGGGGGCGCGTCGGGGACACTGAAGCTTTCTTT.

The CDR3 nucleotides read TGTGCCAGCAGCTTAGTTAGGACGGCGGGCACTGAAGCTTTCTTT. Translating it yields CASSLVRTAGTEAFF. The rearrangement uses TRBV7-9 and TRBJ1-1; no clear D. Germline-derived CDR1 and CDR2 are SEHNR and FQNEAQ (reference sequence). The CDR3 loop spans 15 amino acids. Trimming cost V 1 base and J 4 bases, with 13 bases left between them.

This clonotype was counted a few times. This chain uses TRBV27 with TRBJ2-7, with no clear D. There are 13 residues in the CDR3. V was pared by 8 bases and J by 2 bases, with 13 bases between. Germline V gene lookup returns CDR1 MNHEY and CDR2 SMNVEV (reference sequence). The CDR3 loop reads CASAHIGPYEQYF. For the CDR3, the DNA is TGTGCCAGCGCTCACATCGGACCCTACGAGCAGTACTTC.

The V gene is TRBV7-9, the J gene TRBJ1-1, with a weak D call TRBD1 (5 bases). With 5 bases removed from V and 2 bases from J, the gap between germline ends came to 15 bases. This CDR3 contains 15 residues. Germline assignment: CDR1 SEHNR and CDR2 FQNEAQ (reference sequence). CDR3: CASSVAGPPNTEAFF. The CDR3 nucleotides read TGTGCCAGCAGCGTTGCGGGGCCTCCAAACACTGAAGCTTTCTTT.

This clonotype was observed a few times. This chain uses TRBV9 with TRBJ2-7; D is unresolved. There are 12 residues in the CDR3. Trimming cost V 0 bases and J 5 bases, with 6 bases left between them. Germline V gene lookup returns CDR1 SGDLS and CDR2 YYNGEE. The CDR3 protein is CASSVERDEQYF. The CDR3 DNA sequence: TGTGCCAGCAGCGTAGAAAGGGACGAGCAGTACTTC.

The CDR3 reads CASSQPDPGGSGNTIYF. The DNA for the CDR3 is TGTGCCAGCAGCCAGCCAGATCCGGGGGGCTCTGGAAACACCATATATTTT. The chain links TRBV4-2 to TRBJ1-3; possible D gene TRBD1, 5 bases. V shed 3 bases and J shed 0 bases, with 15 bases lying between them. This CDR3 is 17 amino acids long. Per germline, CDR1 LGHNA and CDR2 YNFKEQ.

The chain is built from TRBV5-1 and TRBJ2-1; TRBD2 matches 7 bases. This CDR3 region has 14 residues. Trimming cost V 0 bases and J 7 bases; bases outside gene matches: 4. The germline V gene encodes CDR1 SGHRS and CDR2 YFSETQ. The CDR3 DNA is TGCGCCAGCAGCTTGGAGGGAGGGCGAAATGAGCAGTTCTTC. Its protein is CASSLEGGRNEQFF.

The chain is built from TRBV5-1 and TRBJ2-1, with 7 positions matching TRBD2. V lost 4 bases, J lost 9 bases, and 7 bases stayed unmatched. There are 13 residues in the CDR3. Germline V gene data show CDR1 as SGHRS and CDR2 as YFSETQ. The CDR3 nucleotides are TGCGCCAGCAGCCACAGCGGGGCTTCTGAGCAGTTCTTC. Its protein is CASSHSGASEQFF.

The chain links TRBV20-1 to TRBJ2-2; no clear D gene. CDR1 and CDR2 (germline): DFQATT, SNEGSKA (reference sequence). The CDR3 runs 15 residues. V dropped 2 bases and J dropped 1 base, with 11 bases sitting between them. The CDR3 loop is CSARLATRNTGELFF. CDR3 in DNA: TGCAGTGCTAGATTAGCAACAAGGAACACCGGGGAGCTGTTTTTT.

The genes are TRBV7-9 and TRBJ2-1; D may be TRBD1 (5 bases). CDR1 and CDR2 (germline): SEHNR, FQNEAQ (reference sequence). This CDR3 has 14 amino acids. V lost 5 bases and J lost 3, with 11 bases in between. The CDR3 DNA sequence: TGTGCCAGCAGCCCCGCCAGGGTCTACAATGAGCAGTTCTTC. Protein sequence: CASSPARVYNEQFF.

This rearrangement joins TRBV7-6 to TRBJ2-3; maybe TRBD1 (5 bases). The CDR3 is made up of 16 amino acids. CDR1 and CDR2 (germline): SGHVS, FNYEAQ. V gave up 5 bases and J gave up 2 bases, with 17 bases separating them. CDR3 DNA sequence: TGTGCCAGCAGCCACCGTAAAGGGGCCACCACAGATACGCAGTATTTT. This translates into CASSHRKGATTDTQYF.

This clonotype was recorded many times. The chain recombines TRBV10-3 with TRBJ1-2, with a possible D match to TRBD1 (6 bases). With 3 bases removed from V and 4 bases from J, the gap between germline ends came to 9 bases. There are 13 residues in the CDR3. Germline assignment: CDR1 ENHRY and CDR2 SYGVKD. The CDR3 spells CAISEQGVYGYTF. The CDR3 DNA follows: TGTGCCATCAGTGAACAGGGAGTCTATGGCTACACCTTC.

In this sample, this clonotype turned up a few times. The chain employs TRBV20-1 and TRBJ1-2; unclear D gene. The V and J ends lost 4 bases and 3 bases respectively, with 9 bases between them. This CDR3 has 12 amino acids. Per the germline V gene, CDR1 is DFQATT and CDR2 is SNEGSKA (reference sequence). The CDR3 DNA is TGCAGTGCTAAGGAGAGGGACTATGGCTACACCTTC. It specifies CSAKERDYGYTF.

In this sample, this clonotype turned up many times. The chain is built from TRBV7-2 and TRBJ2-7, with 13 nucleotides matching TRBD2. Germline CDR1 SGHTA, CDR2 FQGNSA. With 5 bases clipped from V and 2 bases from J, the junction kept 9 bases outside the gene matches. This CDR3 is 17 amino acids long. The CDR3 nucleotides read TGTGCCAGCAGCCTCCTACTAGCGGGGGGGCGGCCCTACGAGCAGTACTTC. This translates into CASSLLLAGGRPYEQYF.